The 30 T cell receptor beta chains in this list originate from one sample, sequenced in a study of cytomegalovirus exposure and HLA in healthy donors (TCRdb year 2017). Library creation used the immunoSEQ multiplex PCR assay. A mixture of 60 forward primers for TCR Vbeta segments and 13 reverse primers for TCR Jbeta segments was used in the multiplex PCR. This is the immuneACCESS table as TCRdb keeps it, with only in-frame sequences that have V and J called. A part of the clones is gone; compared with another copy, unresolved V genes explain less than half, and the rest is unexplained. The sample yields around 170,000 clones; around 80% were counted once. The top ten clones comprise 0.69% of the sample. Sequencing input: PBMCs. The source is a woman aged 35 to 49 in good health and CMV-seronegative.

This chain links TRBV30 with TRBJ2-1, with D uncertain. Trimming removed 2 bases at V and 6 bases at J, with 8 bases between. The CDR3 consists of 12 residues. Germline values: CDR1 GTSNPN, CDR2 SVGIG (reference sequence). The CDR3 DNA reads TGTGCCTGGAGTAGAGCTAGCAATGAGCAGTTCTTC. Its translation: CAWSRASNEQFF.

The chain is built from TRBV5-6 and TRBJ2-2; the D gene is possibly TRBD1 (5 bases). CDR1 SGHDT and CDR2 YYEEEE come from the germline V gene. Trimming removed 4 bases from V and 0 bases from J, with 10 bases in between. The CDR3 is 15 residues long. The chain's CDR3 is CASSRDRSNTGELFF. Written as DNA, the CDR3 is TGTGCCAGCAGCCGCGACAGATCGAACACCGGGGAGCTGTTTTTT.

The V call is TRBV28, the J call TRBJ2-1; 8 bases agree with TRBD2. Unmatched junction bases numbered 15, after V lost 5 bases and J lost 9 bases. This CDR3 contains 16 residues. Germline assignment: CDR1 MDHEN and CDR2 SYDVKM. DNA for the CDR3: TGTGCCAGCAGTCCACAGGACAGCGGGAGTGGTGGTGAGCAGTTCTTC. Its protein is CASSPQDSGSGGEQFF.

This clone has a single count. The junction differs from germline at one of its ends, possibly a read error. This chain joins TRBV10-3 and TRBJ2-2; 9 bases are a match to TRBD1. Germline CDR1 is ENHRY and CDR2 is SYGVKD. CDR3 length equals 13 residues. CDR3 amino acids: CALWDRATGELFF. The CDR3, as DNA: TGCGCATTATGGGACAGGGCAACCGGGGAGCTGTTTTTT.

This clone was seen a handful of times. J is TRBJ2-7 and V is TRBV7-8; D is possibly TRBD1 (6 bases). The CDR3 sequence is 18 residues long. The ends were cut back, 1 base at V and 2 bases at J, with 21 bases in the middle. Germline V CDR1 and CDR2: SGHVS, FQNEAQ. This chain's CDR3 is CASSLGVPTGIFTYEQYF. CDR3 sequence (DNA): TGTGCCAGCAGCTTAGGGGTACCTACAGGGATTTTTACCTACGAGCAGTACTTC.

V usage is TRBV29-1 and J usage is TRBJ2-5, with a tentative D call TRBD2 (6 bases). Germline lookup yields CDR1 SQVTM and CDR2 ANQGSEA. The CDR3 covers 13 residues. V was pared by 8 bases and J by 4 bases, with 17 bases between. The DNA for the CDR3 is TGCAGCACCATTCACACGGGGGTAGAGACCCAGTACTTC. This codes for CSTIHTGVETQYF.

V usage is TRBV9 and J usage is TRBJ2-6; TRBD2 aligns across 7 bases. V lost 7 bases to trimming and J lost 2 bases; unmatched junction nucleotides: 6. The CDR3 length is 15 residues. Germline CDR1 SGDLS, CDR2 YYNGEE. The CDR3 spells CASGGTIPGANVLTF. In DNA, the CDR3 is TGTGCCAGCGGGGGGACTATCCCTGGGGCCAACGTCCTGACTTTC.

V gene TRBV6-1 combines with J gene TRBJ2-1; D is perhaps TRBD1 (6 bases). The CDR3 extends over 13 amino acids. With 6 bases removed from V and 9 bases from J, the gap between germline ends came to 15 bases. In germline, CDR1 is MNHNS, CDR2 SASEGT. The CDR3 loop reads CASSPIGGSEQFF. CDR3 nucleotides: TGTGCCAGCAGCCCGATAGGGGGAAGTGAGCAGTTCTTC.

The rearrangement links TRBV5-1 to TRBJ1-2; 7 positions agree with TRBD1. Germline values: CDR1 SGHRS, CDR2 YFSETQ. The CDR3 spans 15 residues. Germline trimming cut 2 bases from V and 0 bases from J; bases unmatched to any gene: 4. CDR3 residues: CASSFGQASNYGYTF. CDR3 sequence (DNA): TGCGCCAGCAGCTTTGGACAGGCCTCTAACTATGGCTACACCTTC.

The V gene is TRBV30, the J gene TRBJ2-1; 12 nucleotides agree with TRBD2. Germline CDR1 is GTSNPN and CDR2 is SVGIG (reference sequence). The CDR3 contains 17 residues. With 5 bases clipped from V and 7 bases from J, the junction kept 15 bases outside the gene matches. CDR3 amino acids: CAWPDPGTSGPDNEQFF. The CDR3 nucleotides are TGTGCCTGGCCTGACCCCGGGACTAGCGGGCCCGATAATGAGCAGTTCTTC.

This chain links TRBV6-6 with TRBJ1-5; 10 bases align to TRBD1. The germline V gene has CDR1 MNHNY and CDR2 SVGAGI (reference sequence). CDR3 length: 15 amino acids. The junction had 3 bases not matched to a gene; V was cut back by 2 bases and J by 5 bases. The CDR3 reads CASSYGTGVHQPQHF. The DNA of the CDR3 is TGTGCCAGCAGTTACGGGACAGGGGTTCATCAGCCCCAGCATTTT.

This clone was detected once. V gene TRBV21-1 combines with J gene TRBJ2-3; the tabulated D call, TRBD2, remains unverified against the DNA. TRBV21-1 is labeled a pseudogene. This CDR3 comprises 17 residues. The CDR3 DNA reads as TGTGCCAGCAGCAAAGAGCGGGGGGCGCCTGGTACAGATACGCAGTATTTT. Protein sequence: CASSKERGAPGTDTQYF.

In its sample, this clone was seen a few times. This chain links TRBV6-6 with TRBJ2-7; a weak D match, TRBD2 (5 bases). The germline CDR1 and CDR2 sequences are MNHNY and SVGAGI (reference sequence). V lost 6 bases, J lost 1 base, and 16 bases lay in between. The CDR3 loop spans 15 amino acids. CDR3 region: CASSGNRPFSYEQYF. DNA of the CDR3: TGTGCCAGCAGCGGGAACCGGCCCTTTTCCTACGAGCAGTACTTC.

This chain uses TRBV5-6 with TRBJ2-7; 11 bases are a match to TRBD2. The CDR3 is 15 residues long. V was pared by 4 bases and J by 2 bases, with 5 bases of the junction left unmatched. The V gene's germline CDR1 is SGHDT and CDR2 YYEEEE. CDR3 residues: CASSPGTSGPYEQYF. The CDR3 nucleotides are TGTGCCAGCAGCCCCGGGACTAGCGGCCCCTACGAGCAGTACTTC.

V gene TRBV30 combines with J gene TRBJ1-1; TRBD1 matches at 7 bases. V shed 2 bases and J 5 bases; nucleotides not matched to a gene: 5. Germline-derived CDR1 and CDR2 are GTSNPN and SVGIG (reference sequence). The length of the CDR3 is 13 residues. CDR3: CAWSLDRETEAFF. CDR3 in DNA: TGTGCCTGGAGTTTAGACAGGGAGACTGAAGCTTTCTTT.

This clone was detected only once. V is TRBV5-1 and J is TRBJ2-1; TRBD2 agrees at 10 bases. The ends lost 3 bases at V and 4 bases at J; junction bases unmatched: 4. From germline, CDR1 is SGHRS and CDR2 YFSETQ. This CDR3 has 15 amino acids. The CDR3 loop reads CASSSIAGGYNEQFF. DNA of the CDR3: TGCGCCAGCAGCTCTATAGCGGGGGGTTACAATGAGCAGTTCTTC.

The chain has TRBV12-5 and TRBJ2-1; no clear D. Germline CDR1 reads LGHNT; CDR2 reads FRNRAP. The CDR3 consists of 13 residues. V lost 10 bases and J lost 9, with 19 bases in between. CDR3 DNA sequence: TGTGCTACCTTATTAGGTGACTGTAGTGAGCAGTTCTTC. Its protein is CATLLGDCSEQFF.

This chain links TRBV27 with TRBJ1-3; the match to TRBD1 covers 8 bases. There are 15 residues in the CDR3. After removal of 6 bases from V and 4 bases from J, the junction contained 8 bases not matched to a gene. CDR1 MNHEY and CDR2 SMNVEV come from the germline V gene (reference sequence). The CDR3: CASSPQGARGNTIYF. In DNA, the CDR3 is TGTGCCAGCAGCCCCCAGGGGGCGCGGGGAAACACCATATATTTT.

V is TRBV11-2 and J is TRBJ2-1; the match to TRBD1 covers 10 bases. The CDR3 has 16 amino acids. Germline CDR1 reads SGHAT; CDR2 reads FQNNGV. J gave up 2 bases and V 2 bases, and 3 bases lay outside the gene matches. In DNA, the CDR3 is TGTGCCAGCAGCTTAAGCGGACAGGGGGCCTACAATGAGCAGTTCTTC. Residues: CASSLSGQGAYNEQFF.

The V gene is TRBV5-1, the J gene TRBJ2-3, with 8 bases fitting TRBD2. J gave up 0 bases and V 0 bases, and 6 bases lay outside the gene matches. CDR3 length: 17 amino acids. Per the germline V gene, CDR1 is SGHRS and CDR2 is YFSETQ. The CDR3 region has the DNA TGCGCCAGCAGCTTGGAGACGGGACTAGTAAGCACAGATACGCAGTATTTT. Translating it yields CASSLETGLVSTDTQYF. Drawing the rest from reference TRBV5-1 and TRBJ2-3, the complete variable domain is KAGVTQTPRYLIKTRGQQVTLSCSPISGHRSVSWYQQTPGQGLQFLFEYFSETQRNKGNFPGRFSGRQFSNSRSEMNVSTLELGDSALYLCASSLETGLVSTDTQYFGPGTRLTVL.

The chain uses TRBV11-3 and TRBJ2-5; 8 bases are a match to TRBD2. The V gene end was trimmed by 5 bases and the J gene end by 3 bases; junction bases not matched to a gene: 8. The germline CDR1 and CDR2 sequences are SGHNT and YENEEA. There are 15 residues in the CDR3. The DNA for the CDR3 is TGTGCCAGCAGCATCAGAGTCGGGGGGGAAGAGACCCAGTACTTC. This encodes CASSIRVGGEETQYF.

The chain uses TRBV7-9 and TRBJ2-1; a weak D match, TRBD1 (6 bases). The germline CDR1 and CDR2 sequences are SEHNR and FQNEAQ (reference sequence). Trimming took 5 bases from V and 8 from J, leaving 19 bases between them. This CDR3 region has 15 residues. CDR3 in amino acids: CASSEPRGLIDEQFF. The CDR3 DNA reads as TGTGCCAGCAGCGAACCCAGGGGTTTGATCGATGAGCAGTTCTTC.

This chain connects TRBV6-6 to TRBJ2-1; TRBD1 aligns across 9 bases. The germline gives CDR1 MNHNY, CDR2 SVGAGI (reference sequence). The CDR3 length is 16 residues. The trim removed 6 bases at V and 10 bases at J, leaving 16 bases unmatched. The CDR3 DNA reads TGTGCCAGCAGGAGACAGGGGGGGCTTGAAGGTCGAGAGCAGTTCTTC. This translates into CASRRQGGLEGREQFF.

On this clone itself: In the same sample, other DNA sequences code for this CDR3. J is TRBJ2-5 and V is TRBV5-6; a weak D match, TRBD1 (6 bases). The J call is in doubt because the DNA end fits TRBJ2-7 better. This CDR3 has 13 amino acids. CDR1 SGHDT and CDR2 YYEEEE come from the germline V gene. The CDR3 DNA reads as TGTGCCAGCAGCCCCGGGACAACCTACGAGCAGTACTTC. It codes for CASSPGTTYEQYF.

The V gene is TRBV15, the J gene TRBJ2-6; 9 bases are a match to TRBD1. V shed 1 base, J shed 0 bases, and the junction held 7 bases outside the gene matches. CDR1 is LNHNV, CDR2 YYDKDF, per germline (reference sequence). The CDR3 is 19 residues long. Written as DNA, the CDR3 is TGTGCCACCAGCAGAGCCGGGACAGGGTCCCCCTCTGGGGCCAACGTCCTGACTTTC. It is translated as CATSRAGTGSPSGANVLTF.

This chain connects TRBV6-5 to TRBJ1-4; 7 bases fit TRBD1. The junction had 9 bases not matched to a gene; V was cut back by 6 bases and J by 8 bases. The CDR3 loop spans 14 amino acids. Germline loops: CDR1 MNHEY, CDR2 SVGAGI. This chain's CDR3 is CASRPGQSEEKLFF. The CDR3, as DNA: TGTGCCAGCAGGCCGGGACAGTCGGAAGAAAAACTGTTTTTT.

This sequence joins TRBV7-9 and TRBJ2-7; 8 bases line up with TRBD1. The V gene's germline CDR1 is SEHNR and CDR2 FQNEAQ (reference sequence). The junction had 12 bases not matched to a gene; V was cut back by 6 bases and J by 5 bases. The CDR3 has 15 amino acids. The CDR3 sequence is CASSFPDRALDEQYF. Written as DNA, the CDR3 is TGTGCCAGCAGTTTCCCGGACAGGGCCCTCGACGAGCAGTACTTC.

V usage is TRBV6-1 and J usage is TRBJ2-7; 7 nucleotides line up with TRBD1. Germline V gene data show CDR1 as MNHNS and CDR2 as SASEGT. Losses at the gene ends were 8 bases for V and 0 bases for J; bases not matched to a gene: 4. This CDR3 is 13 amino acids long. The CDR3 protein is CASGRDSSYEQYF. CDR3 DNA sequence: TGTGCCAGCGGTAGGGACAGCTCCTACGAGCAGTACTTC.

The chain couples TRBV10-3 to TRBJ2-5, with TRBD2 matching over 10 bases. The length of the CDR3 is 14 residues. Per the germline V gene, CDR1 is ENHRY and CDR2 is SYGVKD. The ends lost 11 bases at V and 4 bases at J; junction bases unmatched: 10. CDR3 nucleotide sequence: TGTGCCTCCGGGAGCGCTAGCGGGGGAGAGACCCAGTACTTC. This translates into CASGSASGGETQYF.

The chain has TRBV6-1 and TRBJ1-6; D gene ambiguous. This CDR3 is 13 amino acids long. V was cut by 4 bases and J by 8 bases, with 9 bases left in between. Germline CDR1 and CDR2: MNHNS and SASEGT. The CDR3: CASSATQDSPLHF. The CDR3 nucleotides read TGTGCCAGCAGTGCCACCCAGGATTCACCCCTCCACTTT.